Listed below are T cell receptor beta chains from one sample, sequenced in a study of T cells in Graves' hyperthyroidism and ophthalmopathy. TCRdb ran MiXCR on the multiplex PCR reads and lists one entry per CDR3 protein. The data show approximately 400,000 distinct CDR3 sequences, under 20% seen once. Sequencing used blood. The receptors stem from a man in his late teens or twenties with Graves' ophthalmopathy. CDR3s include the opening cysteine and the closing phenylalanine or tryptophan. A D gene is named only where the DNA matches it firmly. Rows may omit the clone size; those that give it use once, few, many or a size class.

j_gene | d_gene | abundance | v_gene | CDR3aa | CDR3nt
TRBJ2-1 | - | many | TRBV20-1 | CSARDIRTYNEQFF | TGCAGTGCTAGGGACATTCGTACCTACAATGAGCAGTTCTTC
TRBJ1-1 | TRBD1 | many | TRBV20-1 | CSADRQGGAEAFF | TGCAGTGCCGACCGACAGGGAGGGGCTGAAGCTTTCTTT
TRBJ1-5 | - | many | TRBV20-1 | CSAKGRKTASNQPQHF | TGCAGTGCTAAAGGACGTAAGACGGCCAGCAATCAGCCCCAGCATTTT
TRBJ1-5 | TRBD1 | many | TRBV10-3 | CAISAGTDQPQHF | TGTGCCATCAGTGCCGGGACAGATCAGCCCCAGCATTTT
TRBJ2-1 | TRBD1 | few | TRBV5-1 | CASSLAPGQGVIEQFF | TGCGCCAGCAGCTTGGCCCCGGGACAGGGGGTTATTGAGCAGTTCTTC
TRBJ2-1 | - | - | TRBV3-1 | CASSQASGDSSYNEQFF | TGTGCCAGCAGCCAGGCCTCAGGGGATAGCTCCTACAATGAGCAGTTCTTC
TRBJ2-2 | TRBD1 | - | TRBV5-1 | CASSLGQGEGSGELFF | TGCGCCAGCAGCTTGGGACAGGGGGAAGGTTCCGGGGAGCTGTTTTTT
TRBJ1-2 | TRBD1 | - | TRBV5-5 | CASSRPGQGADYGYTF | TGTGCCAGCAGCCGCCCGGGACAGGGGGCTGACTATGGCTACACCTTC
TRBJ2-1 | - | - | TRBV5-1 | CASNPGPRDNEQFF | TGCGCCAGCAATCCGGGACCCCGAGACAATGAGCAGTTCTTC
TRBJ1-5 | TRBD1 | once | TRBV6-1 | CASNEQGQGGQPQHF | TGTGCCAGCAATGAACAGGGGCAGGGTGGACAGCCCCAGCATTTT